A selection of T cell receptor beta chains follows, all from one sample in a study of cytomegalovirus exposure and HLA in healthy donors. Generated by immunoSEQ multiplex PCR, the TCRdb table keeps only in-frame clones and is missing some. The sample has about 190,000 clones, approximately 80% seen once. The sample comprised PBMCs. These receptors were taken from a woman in her 30s in good health and CMV-seronegative. Each CDR3 is given with its conserved first and last residue. A D gene is named only where the DNA matches it firmly. Some rows mark clone size as missing; the rest say once, few, many or name a class of expanded clone.

TRBV28	.	TRBJ2-7	.	TGTGCCAGCAGTTCTTTCGCAGACAGACTCGGCGAGCAGTACTTC	CASSSFADRLGEQYF
TRBV9	TRBD2	TRBJ2-2	once	TGTGCCAGCAGCGTAGTGAGCGGGGCGAACACCGGGGAGCTGTTTTTT	CASSVVSGANTGELFF
TRBV18	TRBD1	TRBJ1-1	.	TGTGCCAGCTCACCACAGACAGGGGTGAACACTGAAGCTTTCTTT	CASSPQTGVNTEAFF
TRBV28	TRBD1	TRBJ1-5	.	TGTGCCAGCAAACCAGAGACAGGGGGTTCCAATCAGCCCCAGCATTTT	CASKPETGGSNQPQHF
TRBV4-3	.	TRBJ1-3	.	TGCGCCAGCAGCCAAGATCTGGACACAAGACGAGACACCATATATTTT	CASSQDLDTRRDTIYF
TRBV7-8	.	TRBJ1-5	.	TGTGCCAGCAGCTTAGTCCAGGGTCCCCAGCCCCAGCATTTT	CASSLVQGPQPQHF
TRBV15	TRBD2	TRBJ2-1	.	TGTGCCACCAGCAGAGCAGCTAGCGGGGACGCCCATGAGCAGTTCTTC	CATSRAASGDAHEQFF
TRBV7-6	.	TRBJ1-3	once	TGTGCCAGCAGGAGCTCTACCTCTGGAAACACCATATATTTT	CASRSSTSGNTIYF
TRBV6-1	TRBD1	TRBJ2-4	.	TGTGCCAGCGGGGACAGTGGGTCAGCCAAAAACATTCAGTACTTC	CASGDSGSAKNIQYF
TRBV15	TRBD1	TRBJ2-6	.	TGTGCCACCAGCAGAGGACACCCGGGACAGGGGGGATCTGGGGCCAACGGCCTGACTTTC	CATSRGHPGQGGSGANGLTF
TRBV18	.	TRBJ1-2	.	TGTGCCAGCTCACCCCCCGAGTCCTACTATGGCTACACCTTC	CASSPPESYYGYTF
TRBV15	.	TRBJ1-3	.	TGTGCCACCAGCATTCCCGGGTCTGGAAACACCATATATTTT	CATSIPGSGNTIYF
TRBV5-1	.	TRBJ1-2	few	TGCGCCAGCAGCTTGGGCGCAGGGTATGACTATGGCTACACCTTC	CASSLGAGYDYGYTF
TRBV5-1	.	TRBJ1-6	.	TGCGCCAGCAGCATGGACATGCGGAATTCACCCCTCCACTTT	CASSMDMRNSPLHF
TRBV10-3	.	TRBJ2-2	few	TGTGCCATCAGATCCCCGAGGACCGGGGAGCTGTTTTTT	CAIRSPRTGELFF
TRBV4-2	TRBD2	TRBJ2-5	.	TGTGCCAGCAGCCAAGGTGGACTAGCGGGCCAAGAGACCCAGTACTTC	CASSQGGLAGQETQYF
TRBV28	TRBD1	TRBJ1-2	.	TGTGCCAGCAGTTTATCCACAGGGGTTGGCTATGGCTACACCTTC	CASSLSTGVGYGYTF
TRBV7-9	.	TRBJ2-3	.	TGTGCCAGCAGCTTAAGCGCTACCTCCAGCACAGATACGCAGTATTTT	CASSLSATSSTDTQYF
TRBV9	TRBD2	TRBJ2-1	.	TGTGCCAGCAGCGTAGGCCTAGCGGGGGAGCAGTTCTTC	CASSVGLAGEQFF
TRBV7-9	TRBD1	TRBJ2-3	.	TGTGCCAGCAGCTCCACAATCGACAGGGGTGGAGATACGCAGTATTTT	CASSSTIDRGGDTQYF
TRBV5-6	TRBD1	TRBJ2-7	.	TGTGCCAGCAGCTTCGACAGGGGGCAATACGAGCAGTACTTC	CASSFDRGQYEQYF
TRBV28	TRBD1	TRBJ1-1	once	TGTGCCAGCAGGAGTCCCGGGACAGGGGACACTGAAGCTTTCTTT	CASRSPGTGDTEAFF
TRBV5-6	.	TRBJ2-5	.	TGTGCCAGCAGCGGGGAGGCGGGCCAGGTACAAGAGACCCAGTACTTC	CASSGEAGQVQETQYF
TRBV7-9	.	TRBJ2-3	few	TGTTCCAGCAGCTTATCCCATTCAAGCACAGATACGCAGTATTTT	CSSSLSHSSTDTQYF
TRBV29-1	TRBD1	TRBJ1-1	.	TGCAGCGTCCGCTCGAGGACAGGGCTGAACACTGAAGCTTTCTTT	CSVRSRTGLNTEAFF
TRBV28	TRBD2	TRBJ2-3	.	TGTGCCAGCAGACCTCGGCGGCGGGGGGGCAAAGATACGCAGTATTTT	CASRPRRRGGKDTQYF
TRBV2	TRBD2	TRBJ2-1	.	TGTGCCAGCAGCTCGCTTGGACTAGCGGGGGACAATGAGCAGTTCTTC	CASSSLGLAGDNEQFF
TRBV7-6	.	TRBJ2-1	.	TGTGCCAGCAGCTCGGAGGTGGTCCCCATATACAATGAGCAGTTCTTC	CASSSEVVPIYNEQFF
TRBV28	TRBD2	TRBJ2-3	once	TGTGCCAGCAGCCTAAGTGGGCTAGCGGGTTGGAGCACAGATACGCAGTATTTT	CASSLSGLAGWSTDTQYF
TRBV25-1	TRBD1	TRBJ2-7	.	TGTGCCAGCAGTGAATCCGGGACAGGGGGCGGGGAGCAGTACTTC	CASSESGTGGGEQYF
TRBV27	TRBD1	TRBJ1-1	.	TGTGCCAGCAGTTTGACAGGGGACACTGAAGCTTTCTTT	CASSLTGDTEAFF
TRBV5-1	.	TRBJ2-7	few	TGCGCCAGCCAATTGAGGGTCGGCTCCTACGAGCAGTACTTC	CASQLRVGSYEQYF
TRBV25-1	TRBD1	TRBJ1-4	.	TGTGCCAGCAGTGAGACGTGGCAAGGGGGCGCGGGTGAAAAACTGTTTTTT	CASSETWQGGAGEKLFF
TRBV27	TRBD2	TRBJ2-7	.	TGTGCCAGCAGGGTGGGACTATCGACTACCTACGAGCAGTACTTC	CASRVGLSTTYEQYF
TRBV12-5	.	TRBJ2-1	.	TGTGCTAGTGGTTTGGTATCAGGGCATGAGCAGTTCTTC	CASGLVSGHEQFF
TRBV7-3	.	TRBJ2-2	.	TGTGCCAGCAGCGCCGAGATGGTTGCCGTTAGCACCGGGGAGCTGTTTTTT	CASSAEMVAVSTGELFF
TRBV7-3	.	TRBJ2-1	.	TGTGCCAGCAGTTATAACAGGGGGGGCGGGGACAATGAGCAGTTCTTC	CASSYNRGGGDNEQFF
TRBV7-2	.	TRBJ1-4	.	TGTGCCAGCAGCTTAGTAACATTCGGGGAAAAACTGTTTTTT	CASSLVTFGEKLFF
TRBV14	TRBD1	TRBJ2-3	.	TGTGCCAGCAGCCTTGAGACAGGGAGTGTAACGCAGTATTTT	CASSLETGSVTQYF
TRBV4-1	TRBD1	TRBJ1-1	once	TGCGCCAGCAGCCAGTGGACAGGGGGCACGTTATTCCCTGAAGCTTTCTTT	CASSQWTGGTLFPEAFF
TRBV28	.	TRBJ1-4	few	TGTGCCAGCAGTTCGGTTATTAATGAAAAACTGTTTTTT	CASSSVINEKLFF
TRBV19	TRBD1	TRBJ1-1	.	TGTGCCAGTAGTACCTCAGGGGGCGCCTACACTGAAGCTTTCTTT	CASSTSGGAYTEAFF
TRBV9	TRBD1	TRBJ2-7	.	TGTGCCAGCAGCGGACAGGGCTTAAGGGAGCAGTACTTC	CASSGQGLREQYF
TRBV10-3	.	TRBJ2-7	.	TGTGCCATCAGTGAGGTATACAACTACGAGCAGTACTTC	CAISEVYNYEQYF
TRBV7-9	.	TRBJ2-7	.	TGTGCCAGCAGCGAGGAACTGACCCGGGGCGAGCAGTACTTC	CASSEELTRGEQYF
TRBV5-1	.	TRBJ1-4	.	TGCGCCAGCAGCTTCAGCCGAGGTTATGAAAAACTGTTTTTT	CASSFSRGYEKLFF
TRBV18	TRBD1	TRBJ1-4	.	TGTGCCAGCTCTCCCAACGTGGGGGCGACAGGGGAAAAACTGTTTTTT	CASSPNVGATGEKLFF
TRBV6-5	.	TRBJ1-6	.	TGTGCCAGCAGTTGGACCGGGAGACAAACTAATTCACCCCTCCACTTT	CASSWTGRQTNSPLHF
TRBV29-1	TRBD1	TRBJ2-1	.	TGCAGCGTTGAAGATCCGGGACAGGGGATGAACAATGAGCAGTTCTTC	CSVEDPGQGMNNEQFF
TRBV19	.	TRBJ2-1	.	TGTGCCAGTTCGAGAGGCGGACTCAATGAGCAGTTCTTC	CASSRGGLNEQFF